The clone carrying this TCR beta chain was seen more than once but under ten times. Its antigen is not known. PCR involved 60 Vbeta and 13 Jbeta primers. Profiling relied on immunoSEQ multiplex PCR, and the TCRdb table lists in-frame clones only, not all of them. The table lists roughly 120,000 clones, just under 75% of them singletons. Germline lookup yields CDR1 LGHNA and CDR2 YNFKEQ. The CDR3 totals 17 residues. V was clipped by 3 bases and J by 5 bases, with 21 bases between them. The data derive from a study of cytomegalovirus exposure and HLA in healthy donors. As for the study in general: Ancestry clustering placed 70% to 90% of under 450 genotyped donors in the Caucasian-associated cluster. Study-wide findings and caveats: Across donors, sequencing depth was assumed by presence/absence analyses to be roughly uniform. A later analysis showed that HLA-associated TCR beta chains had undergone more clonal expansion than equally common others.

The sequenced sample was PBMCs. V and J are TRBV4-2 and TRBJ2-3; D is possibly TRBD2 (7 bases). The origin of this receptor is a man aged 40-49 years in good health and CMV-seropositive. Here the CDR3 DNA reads TGTGCCAGCAGCCAGGACACTATTGGGGGGGCGGAAGATACGCAGTATTTT. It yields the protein CASSQDTIGGAEDTQYF.